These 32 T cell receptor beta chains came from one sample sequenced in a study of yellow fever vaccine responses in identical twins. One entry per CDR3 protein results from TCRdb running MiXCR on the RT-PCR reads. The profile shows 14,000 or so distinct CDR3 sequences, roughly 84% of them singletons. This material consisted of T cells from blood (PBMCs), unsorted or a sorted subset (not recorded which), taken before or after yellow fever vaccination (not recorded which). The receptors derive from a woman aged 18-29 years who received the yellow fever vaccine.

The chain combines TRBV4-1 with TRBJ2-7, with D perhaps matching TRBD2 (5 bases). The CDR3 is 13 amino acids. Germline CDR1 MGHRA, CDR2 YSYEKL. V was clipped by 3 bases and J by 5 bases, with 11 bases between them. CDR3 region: CASSQEDGNEQYF. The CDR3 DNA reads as TGCGCCAGCAGCCAGGAGGACGGCAACGAGCAGTACTTC.

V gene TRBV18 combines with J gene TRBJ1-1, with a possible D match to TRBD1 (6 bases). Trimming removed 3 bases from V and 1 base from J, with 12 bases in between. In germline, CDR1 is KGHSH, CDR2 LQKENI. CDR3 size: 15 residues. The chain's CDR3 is CASSPSLTGNTEAFF. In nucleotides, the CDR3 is TGTGCCAGCTCACCGAGTCTGACAGGGAACACTGAAGCTTTCTTT.

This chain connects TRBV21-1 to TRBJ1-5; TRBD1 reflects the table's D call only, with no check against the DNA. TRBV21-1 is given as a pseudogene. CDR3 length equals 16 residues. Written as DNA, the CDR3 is TGTGCCAGCAGCGCTCGACAGGGGAAAAGCAATCAGCCCCAGCATTTT. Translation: CASSARQGKSNQPQHF.

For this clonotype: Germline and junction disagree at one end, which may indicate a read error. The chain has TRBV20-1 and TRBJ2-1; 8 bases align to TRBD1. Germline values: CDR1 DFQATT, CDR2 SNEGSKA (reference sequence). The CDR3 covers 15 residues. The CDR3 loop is CSATRTGRNYHEQFF. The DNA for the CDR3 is TGCAGTGCTACCCGGACAGGGCGGAACTACCATGAGCAGTTCTTC.

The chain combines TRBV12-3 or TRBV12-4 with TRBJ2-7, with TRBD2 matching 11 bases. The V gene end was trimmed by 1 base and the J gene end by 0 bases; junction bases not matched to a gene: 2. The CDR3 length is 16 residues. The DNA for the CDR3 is TGTGCCAGCAGTTTAGGACTAGCGGGACGCTCCTACGAGCAGTACTTC. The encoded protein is CASSLGLAGRSYEQYF.

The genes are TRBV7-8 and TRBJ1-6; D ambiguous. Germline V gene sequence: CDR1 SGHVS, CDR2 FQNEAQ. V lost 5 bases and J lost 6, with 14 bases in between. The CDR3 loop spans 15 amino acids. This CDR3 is CASSQRRKINSPLHF. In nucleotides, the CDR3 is TGTGCCAGCAGCCAGAGGCGGAAGATTAATTCACCCCTCCACTTT.

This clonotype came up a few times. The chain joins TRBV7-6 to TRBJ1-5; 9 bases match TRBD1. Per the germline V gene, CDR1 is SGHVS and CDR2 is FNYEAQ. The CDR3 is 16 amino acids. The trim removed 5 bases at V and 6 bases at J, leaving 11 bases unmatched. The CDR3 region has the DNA TGTGCCAGCAGCCAGGATATGGGACAGGGATTTCAGCCCCAGCATTTT. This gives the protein CASSQDMGQGFQPQHF.

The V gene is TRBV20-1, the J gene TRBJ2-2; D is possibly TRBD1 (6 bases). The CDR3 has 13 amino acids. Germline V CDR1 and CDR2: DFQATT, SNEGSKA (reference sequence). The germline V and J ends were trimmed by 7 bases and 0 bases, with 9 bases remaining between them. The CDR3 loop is CSVTGTNTGELFF. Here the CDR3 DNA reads TGCAGTGTGACAGGAACGAACACCGGGGAGCTGTTTTTT.

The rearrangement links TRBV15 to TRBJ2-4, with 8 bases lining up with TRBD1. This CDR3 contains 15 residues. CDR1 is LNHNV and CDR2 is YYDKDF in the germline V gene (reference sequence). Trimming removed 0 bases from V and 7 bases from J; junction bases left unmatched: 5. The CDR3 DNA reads TGTGCCACCAGCAGAGATCGGACAGGGTGGAACATTCAGTACTTC. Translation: CATSRDRTGWNIQYF.

In DNA form, the CDR3 reads TGCGCCAGCAGCCCCGGGGGGCAAGCGCAGCCCCAGCATTTT. This codes for CASSPGGQAQPQHF. V usage is TRBV5-1 and J usage is TRBJ1-5, with D maybe TRBD1 (6 bases). The CDR3 covers 14 residues. CDR1 is SGHRS, CDR2 YFSETQ, per germline. V was trimmed by 4 bases and J by 7 bases, leaving 15 bases between them. Full variable domain (rest looked up from reference TRBV5-1 and TRBJ1-5): KAGVTQTPRYLIKTRGQQVTLSCSPISGHRSVSWYQQTPGQGLQFLFEYFSETQRNKGNFPGRFSGRQFSNSRSEMNVSTLELGDSALYLCASSPGGQAQPQHFGDGTRLSIL.

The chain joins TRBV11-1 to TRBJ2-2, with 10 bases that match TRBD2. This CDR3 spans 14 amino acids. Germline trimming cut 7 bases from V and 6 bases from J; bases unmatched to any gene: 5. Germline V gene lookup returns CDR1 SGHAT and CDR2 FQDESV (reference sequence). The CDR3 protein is CASTLAGAAGELFF. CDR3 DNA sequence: TGTGCCAGCACCCTAGCGGGAGCTGCCGGGGAGCTGTTTTTT.

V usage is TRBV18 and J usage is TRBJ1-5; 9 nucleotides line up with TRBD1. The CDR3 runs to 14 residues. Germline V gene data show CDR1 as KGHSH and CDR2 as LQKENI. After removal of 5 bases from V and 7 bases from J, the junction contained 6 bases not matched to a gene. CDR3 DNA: TGTGCCAGCTCAACAGGGGGCAAAGGGCAGCCCCAGCATTTT. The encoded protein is CASSTGGKGQPQHF.

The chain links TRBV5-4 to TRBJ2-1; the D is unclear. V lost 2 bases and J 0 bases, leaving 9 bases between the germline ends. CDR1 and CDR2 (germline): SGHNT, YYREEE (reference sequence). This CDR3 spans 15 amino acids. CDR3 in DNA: TGTGCCAGCAGCTTCCGACACCACTCCTACAATGAGCAGTTCTTC. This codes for CASSFRHHSYNEQFF.

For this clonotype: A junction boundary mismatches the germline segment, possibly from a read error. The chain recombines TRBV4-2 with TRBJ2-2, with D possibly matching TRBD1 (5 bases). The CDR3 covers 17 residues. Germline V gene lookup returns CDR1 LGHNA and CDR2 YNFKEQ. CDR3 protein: CASSPRRQSRNTGELFF. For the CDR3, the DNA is TGTGCCAGTAGCCCACGACGACAGAGCCGGAACACCGGGGAGCTGTTTTTT.

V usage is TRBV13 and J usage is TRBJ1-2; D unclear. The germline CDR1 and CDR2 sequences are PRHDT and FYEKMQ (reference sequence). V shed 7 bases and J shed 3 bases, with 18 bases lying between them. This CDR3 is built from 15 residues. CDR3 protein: CASTAESIQYYGYTF. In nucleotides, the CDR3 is TGTGCCAGCACGGCGGAATCCATCCAATACTATGGCTACACCTTC.

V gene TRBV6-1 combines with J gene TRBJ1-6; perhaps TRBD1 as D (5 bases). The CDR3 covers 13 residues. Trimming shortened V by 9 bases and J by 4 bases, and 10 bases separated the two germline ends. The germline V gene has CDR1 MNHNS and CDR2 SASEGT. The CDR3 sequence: CASSGQYNSPLHF. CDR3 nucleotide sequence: TGTGCCAGTTCGGGGCAGTATAATTCACCCCTCCACTTT.

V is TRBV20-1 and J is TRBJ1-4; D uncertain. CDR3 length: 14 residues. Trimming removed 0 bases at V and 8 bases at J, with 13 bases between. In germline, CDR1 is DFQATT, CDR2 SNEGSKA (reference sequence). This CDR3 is CSARDLRSGEKLFF. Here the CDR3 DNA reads TGCAGTGCTAGAGATTTACGGTCCGGCGAAAAACTGTTTTTT.

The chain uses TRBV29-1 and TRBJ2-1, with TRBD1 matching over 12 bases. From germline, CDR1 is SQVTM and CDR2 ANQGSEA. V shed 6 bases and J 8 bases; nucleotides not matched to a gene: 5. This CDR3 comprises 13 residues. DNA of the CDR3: TGCAGCGTCCGGGACAGGGGGCGGGATGAGCAGTTCTTC. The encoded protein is CSVRDRGRDEQFF.

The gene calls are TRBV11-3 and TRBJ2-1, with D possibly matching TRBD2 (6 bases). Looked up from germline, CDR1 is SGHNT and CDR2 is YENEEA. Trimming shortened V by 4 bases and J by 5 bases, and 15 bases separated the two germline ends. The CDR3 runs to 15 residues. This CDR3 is CASSYGRGKDNEQFF. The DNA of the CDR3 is TGTGCCAGCAGCTATGGCCGCGGGAAGGACAATGAGCAGTTCTTC.

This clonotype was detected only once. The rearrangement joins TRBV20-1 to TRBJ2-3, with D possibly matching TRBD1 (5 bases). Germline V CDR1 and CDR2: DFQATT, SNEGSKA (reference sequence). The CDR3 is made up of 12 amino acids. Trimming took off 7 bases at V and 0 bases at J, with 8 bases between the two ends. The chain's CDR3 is CSGGQSTDTQYF. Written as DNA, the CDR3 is TGCAGTGGTGGACAAAGCACAGATACGCAGTATTTT.

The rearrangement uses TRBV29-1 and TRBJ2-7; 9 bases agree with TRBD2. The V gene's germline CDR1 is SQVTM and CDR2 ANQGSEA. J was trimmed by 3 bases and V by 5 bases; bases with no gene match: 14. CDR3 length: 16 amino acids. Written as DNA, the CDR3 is TGCAGCGTTATCCACTCTCCGGGACTAGCTTTCTACGAGCAGTACTTC. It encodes CSVIHSPGLAFYEQYF.

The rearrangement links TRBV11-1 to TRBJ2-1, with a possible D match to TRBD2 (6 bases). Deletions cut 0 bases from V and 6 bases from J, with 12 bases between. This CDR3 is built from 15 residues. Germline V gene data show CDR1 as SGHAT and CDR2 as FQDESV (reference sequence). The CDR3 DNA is TGTGCCAGCAGCTTAGCACTAGCATTCGGCAATGAGCAGTTCTTC. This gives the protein CASSLALAFGNEQFF.

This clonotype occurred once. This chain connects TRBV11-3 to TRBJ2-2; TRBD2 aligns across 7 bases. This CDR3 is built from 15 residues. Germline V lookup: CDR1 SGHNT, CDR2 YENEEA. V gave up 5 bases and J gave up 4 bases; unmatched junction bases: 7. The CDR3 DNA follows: TGTGCCAGCAGCCTGACTAGCTCTGGCACCGGGGAGCTGTTTTTT. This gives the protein CASSLTSSGTGELFF. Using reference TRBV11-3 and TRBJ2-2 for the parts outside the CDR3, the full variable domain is EAGVVQSPRYKIIEKKQPVAFWCNPISGHNTLYWYLQNLGQGPELLIRYENEEAVDDSQLPKDRFSAERLKGVDSTLKIQPAELGDSAVYLCASSLTSSGTGELFFGEGSRLTVL.

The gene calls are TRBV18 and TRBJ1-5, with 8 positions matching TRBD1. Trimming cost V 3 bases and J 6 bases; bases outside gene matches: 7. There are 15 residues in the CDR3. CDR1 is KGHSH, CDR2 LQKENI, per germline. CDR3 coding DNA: TGTGCCAGCTCACCCCCAACAGGGGGGGGTCAGCCCCAGCATTTT. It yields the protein CASSPPTGGGQPQHF. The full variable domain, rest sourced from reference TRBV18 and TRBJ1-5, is NAGVMQNPRHLVRRRGQEARLRCSPMKGHSHVYWYRQLPEEGLKFMVYLQKENIIDESGMPKERFSAEFPKEGPSILRIQQVVRGDSAAYFCASSPPTGGGQPQHFGDGTRLSIL.

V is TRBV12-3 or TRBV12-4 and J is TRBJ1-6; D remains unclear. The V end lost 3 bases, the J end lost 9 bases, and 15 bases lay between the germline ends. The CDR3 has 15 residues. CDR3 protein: CASSFETAWGSPLHF. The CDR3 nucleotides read TGTGCCAGCAGTTTCGAGACCGCATGGGGTTCACCCCTCCACTTT.

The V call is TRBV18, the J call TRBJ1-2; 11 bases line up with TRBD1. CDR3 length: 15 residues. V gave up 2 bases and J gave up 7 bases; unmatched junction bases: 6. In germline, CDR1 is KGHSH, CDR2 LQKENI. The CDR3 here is CASSPIGQGAFGYTF. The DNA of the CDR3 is TGTGCCAGCTCACCAATTGGACAGGGGGCCTTTGGCTACACCTTC.

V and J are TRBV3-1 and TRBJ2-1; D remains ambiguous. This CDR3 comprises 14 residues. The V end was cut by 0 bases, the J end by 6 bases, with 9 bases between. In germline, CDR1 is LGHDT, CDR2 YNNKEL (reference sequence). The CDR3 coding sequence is TGTGCCAGCAGCCAAGATGTGGGTGCCAATGAGCAGTTCTTC. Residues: CASSQDVGANEQFF.

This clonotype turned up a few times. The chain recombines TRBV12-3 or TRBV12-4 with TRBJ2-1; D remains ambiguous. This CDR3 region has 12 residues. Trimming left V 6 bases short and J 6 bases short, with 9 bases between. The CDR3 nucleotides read TGTGCCAGCAGCAACAGATTCAATGAGCAGTTCTTC. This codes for CASSNRFNEQFF.

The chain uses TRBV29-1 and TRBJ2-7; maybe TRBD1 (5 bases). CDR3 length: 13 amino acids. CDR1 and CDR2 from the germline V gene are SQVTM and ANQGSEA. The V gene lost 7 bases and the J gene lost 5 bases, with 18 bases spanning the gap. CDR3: CSGLFDSLNEQYF. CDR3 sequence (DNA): TGCAGCGGGTTGTTTGACAGCCTTAACGAGCAGTACTTC.

CDR3 DNA sequence: TGCGCCAGCAGCTCTACCGGGACGACCGAAAAACTGTTTTTT. The encoded protein is CASSSTGTTEKLFF. The chain has TRBV5-1 and TRBJ1-4; D may be TRBD1 (5 bases). Trimming shortened V by 3 bases and J by 8 bases, and 14 bases separated the two germline ends. Germline values: CDR1 SGHRS, CDR2 YFSETQ. The CDR3 extends over 14 amino acids.

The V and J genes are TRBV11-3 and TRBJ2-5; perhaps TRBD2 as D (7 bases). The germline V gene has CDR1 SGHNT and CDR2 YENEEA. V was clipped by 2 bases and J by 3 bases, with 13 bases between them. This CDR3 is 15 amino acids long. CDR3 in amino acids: CASSLPRGREETQYF. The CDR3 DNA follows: TGTGCCAGCAGCTTACCAAGGGGGAGGGAAGAGACCCAGTACTTC.

CDR3 region: CASSVRQGPLAEAFF. Written as DNA, the CDR3 is TGTGCCAGCAGCGTCCGACAGGGGCCTCTCGCTGAAGCTTTCTTT. The chain combines TRBV21-1 with TRBJ1-1; the D call in the table, TRBD1, was not verified against the DNA. TRBV21-1 is a documented pseudogene. CDR3 size: 15 residues.